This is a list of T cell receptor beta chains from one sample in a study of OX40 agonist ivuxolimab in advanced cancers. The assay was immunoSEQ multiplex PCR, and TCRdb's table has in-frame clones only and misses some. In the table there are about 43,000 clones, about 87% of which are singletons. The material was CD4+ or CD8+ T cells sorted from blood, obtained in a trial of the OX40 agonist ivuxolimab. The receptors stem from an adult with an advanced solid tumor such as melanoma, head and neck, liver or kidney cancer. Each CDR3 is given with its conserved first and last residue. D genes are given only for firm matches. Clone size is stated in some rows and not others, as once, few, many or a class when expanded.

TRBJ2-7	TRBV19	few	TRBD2	TGTGCCAGTAGTACCGGGACTAGCGGTTACGAGCAGTACTTC	CASSTGTSGYEQYF
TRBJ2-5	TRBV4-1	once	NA	TGCGCCAGCAGCCAAGATACGGGGGGCGCGATTGCCCAGTACTTC	CASSQDTGGAIAQYF
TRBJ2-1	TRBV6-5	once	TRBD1	TGTGCCAGCAGTTGGCAGGGGGCAAATGCTGAGCAGTTCTTC	CASSWQGANAEQFF
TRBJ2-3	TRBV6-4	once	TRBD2	TGTGCCAGCAGTGACTTCCCTAGCGGGACTCCCTTGAGCACAGATACGCAGTATTTT	CASSDFPSGTPLSTDTQYF
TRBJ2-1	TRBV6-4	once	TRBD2	TGTGCCAGCAGTGGGAGGGGAGGGTCCTACAATGAGCAGTTCTTC	CASSGRGGSYNEQFF
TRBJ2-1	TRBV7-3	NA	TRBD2	TGTGCCAGCAGCTTAAATTGGGCGGGAGCAAGCAATGAGCAGTTCTTC	CASSLNWAGASNEQFF
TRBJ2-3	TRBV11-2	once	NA	TGTGCCAGCAGCACGCGCCGGGGGCACCCCACAGATACGCAGTATTTT	CASSTRRGHPTDTQYF
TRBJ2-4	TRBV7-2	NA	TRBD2	TGTGCCAGCAGCTTAAGCGCGGCTAGCGGGAGGGCCCCCAAAAACATTCAGTACTTC	CASSLSAASGRAPKNIQYF
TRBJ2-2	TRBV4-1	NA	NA	TGCGCCAGCAGCCCCAAAGGGACATCGAACACCGGGGAGCTGTTTTTT	CASSPKGTSNTGELFF
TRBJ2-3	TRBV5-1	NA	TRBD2	TGCGCCAGCAGCTTGGGGGGACTAGCAACAGATACGCAGTATTTT	CASSLGGLATDTQYF
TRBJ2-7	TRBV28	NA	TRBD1	TGTGCCAGCAGCACCCAAAGGGGGCCGCAGTACTTC	CASSTQRGPQYF
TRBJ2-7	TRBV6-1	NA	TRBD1	TGTGCCAGCAGTCCGGGACAGCCCTACGAGCAGTACTTC	CASSPGQPYEQYF
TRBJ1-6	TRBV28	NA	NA	TGTGCCAGCAGTAACAGGGTTAGGAATTCACCCCTCCACTTT	CASSNRVRNSPLHF
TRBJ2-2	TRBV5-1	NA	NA	TGCGCCAGCAGGGGGTATAACACCGGGGAGCTGTTTTTT	CASRGYNTGELFF
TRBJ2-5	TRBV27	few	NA	TGTGCCAGCAGTCCCTGGGCCGACCGGCGGGAGACCCAGTACTTC	CASSPWADRRETQYF
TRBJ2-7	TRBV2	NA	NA	TGTGCCAGCCTCGAGGGGGGGACTAACGCTAGGAATACCTACGAGCAGTACTTC	CASLEGGTNARNTYEQYF
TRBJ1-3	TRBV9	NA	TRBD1	TGTGCCAGCAGTTCTACAGGGGGCTCTGGAAACACCATATATTTT	CASSSTGGSGNTIYF
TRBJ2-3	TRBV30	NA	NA	TGTGCCTGGAGTCGCCCCCGACAGGCAGATACGCAGTATTTT	CAWSRPRQADTQYF
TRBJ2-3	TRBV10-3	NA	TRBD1	TGTGCCAGCGACAGGGTTCAAGGACCCAGCACAGATACGCAGTATTTT	CASDRVQGPSTDTQYF
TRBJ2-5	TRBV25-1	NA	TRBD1	TGTGCCAGCAACCGGGACAGGAAAGAGACCCAGTACTTC	CASNRDRKETQYF
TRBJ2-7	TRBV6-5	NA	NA	TGTGCCAGCAGTCAAGCTATTGACGAGCAGTACTTC	CASSQAIDEQYF
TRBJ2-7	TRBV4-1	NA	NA	TGCGCCAGCAGCCCAGAGCCCCGGGGTATCTCCTACGAGCAGTACTTC	CASSPEPRGISYEQYF
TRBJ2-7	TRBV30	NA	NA	TGTGCCTGGAGTGTACCCCACGAGCAGTACTTC	CAWSVPHEQYF
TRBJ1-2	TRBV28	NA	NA	TGTGCCAGCAGGGGTTCCAGGGCACCATATACCGGTGGCTACACCTTC	CASRGSRAPYTGGYTF
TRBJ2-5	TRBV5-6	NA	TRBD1	TGTGCCAGCAGCCACCTGGGGACAGGGGTATTCCGCCACCAAGAGACCCAGTACTTC	CASSHLGTGVFRHQETQYF
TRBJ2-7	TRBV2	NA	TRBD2	TGTGCCAGCAGTGTTAGTAGCGGGAGGGCCCTAGCCTACGAGCAGTACTTC	CASSVSSGRALAYEQYF
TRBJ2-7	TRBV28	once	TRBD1	TGTGCCAGCAGTTTAGGGACAGGGGTCTACGAGCAGTACTTC	CASSLGTGVYEQYF
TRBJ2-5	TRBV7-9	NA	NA	TGTGCCAGCAGCTTACCTCGGGGAACTAGTGGGGGGGAGACCCAGTACTTC	CASSLPRGTSGGETQYF
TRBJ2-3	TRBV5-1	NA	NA	TGCGCCAGCAGCTTCCGGTTAGGGACAGATACGCAGTATTTT	CASSFRLGTDTQYF
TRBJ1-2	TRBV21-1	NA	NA	TGTGCCAGCAGTCTCCCCAAGGCAGGGAGAGGGACATTGGGCTACACCTTC	CASSLPKAGRGTLGYTF
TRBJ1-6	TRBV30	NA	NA	TGTGCCTGGAGTGGGGGACCGGGTGAGACCCTCCACTTT	CAWSGGPGETLHF
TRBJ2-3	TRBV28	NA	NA	TGTGCCAGCAGTTTGGGGCCTGGGGAAGATACGCAGTATTTT	CASSLGPGEDTQYF
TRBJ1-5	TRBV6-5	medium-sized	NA	TGTGCCAGCACCGCGGGGGGTGGGAGCAATCAGCCCCAGCATTTT	CASTAGGGSNQPQHF
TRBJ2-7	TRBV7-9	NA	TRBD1	TGTGCCAGCAGCCGCCGGGACAGGGGCTACGAGCAGTACTTC	CASSRRDRGYEQYF
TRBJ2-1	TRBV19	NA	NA	TGTGCCAGTACCGAGACTAGTTACAATGAGCAGTTCTTC	CASTETSYNEQFF
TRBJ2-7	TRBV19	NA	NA	TGTGCCAGTAGTACCGCCTCCGGGACTGCCTACGAGCAGTACTTC	CASSTASGTAYEQYF
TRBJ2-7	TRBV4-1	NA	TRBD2	TGCGCCAGCGCGACTAGCGGTAACTCCTACGAGCAGTACTTC	CASATSGNSYEQYF
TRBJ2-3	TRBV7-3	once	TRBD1	TGTGCCAGCAGCCTACCCGTCGGACAGGGGTTGGTAGATACGCAGTATTTT	CASSLPVGQGLVDTQYF
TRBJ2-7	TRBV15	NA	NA	TGTGCCACCAGCCCGGAGCGGACCTCCTACGAGCAGTACTTC	CATSPERTSYEQYF
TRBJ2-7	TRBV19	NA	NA	TGTGCCAGTAGTGGGGCAGTCTACGAGCAGTACTTC	CASSGAVYEQYF
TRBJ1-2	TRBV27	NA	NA	TGTGCCAGCAGTTTATTCTGGGGTTACGGCTACACCTTC	CASSLFWGYGYTF